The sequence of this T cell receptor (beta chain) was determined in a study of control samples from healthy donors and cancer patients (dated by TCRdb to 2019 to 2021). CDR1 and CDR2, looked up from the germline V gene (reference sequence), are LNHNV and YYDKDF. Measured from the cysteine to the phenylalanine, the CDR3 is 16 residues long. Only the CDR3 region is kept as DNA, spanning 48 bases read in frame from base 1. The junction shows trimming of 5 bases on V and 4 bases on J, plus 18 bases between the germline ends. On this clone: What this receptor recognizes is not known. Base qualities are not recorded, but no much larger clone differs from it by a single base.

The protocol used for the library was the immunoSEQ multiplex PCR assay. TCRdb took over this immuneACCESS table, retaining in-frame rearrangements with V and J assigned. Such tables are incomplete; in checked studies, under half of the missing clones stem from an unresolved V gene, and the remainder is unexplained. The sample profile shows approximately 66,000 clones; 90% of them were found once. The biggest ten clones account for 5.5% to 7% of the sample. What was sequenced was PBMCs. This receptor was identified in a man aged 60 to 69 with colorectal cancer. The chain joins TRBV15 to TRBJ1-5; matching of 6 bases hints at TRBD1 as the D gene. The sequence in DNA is TGTGCCACCAGCGCGCTAAGACAGGACATAAATCAGCCCCAGCATTTT. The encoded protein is CATSALRQDINQPQHF.